These 9 T cell receptor beta chains were all obtained from the same sample, sequenced in a study of tumor-infiltrating lymphocytes in primary liver carcinoma. Synthesis of TCR beta cDNA was carried out from around 500 ng total RNA with a constant-region primer. Employing slightly modified ARM-PCR, three nested multiplex PCR rounds were run, and these gave rise to the TCR beta libraries. Amplification in the first two PCR rounds was performed using TRBV1-TRBV30 forward primers and a C-beta reverse primer for approximately 10 cycles each. Using its own MiXCR run on the multiplex PCR reads, TCRdb lists one record per CDR3 protein. In the table there are more than 70,000 distinct CDR3 sequences, around 70% of which are singletons. It was from about 20-30 mg of unsorted bulk tissue that RNA and DNA were co-extracted. The specimen sequenced was liver tumor tissue from sampling region 1. Subset defined: tumor region T1, superior pole. The source of these receptors is a man aged 35-49 years with primary liver carcinoma and hepatitis B virus infection.

This sequence joins TRBV10-1 and TRBJ2-1, with 7 bases that match TRBD2. CDR1 WNHNN and CDR2 SYGVQD come from the germline V gene (reference sequence). This CDR3 region has 15 residues. Trimming removed 5 bases from V and 3 bases from J; junction bases left unmatched: 7. CDR3 nucleotide sequence: TGCGCCAGCAGTAAAGACGGGAGGAACTACAATGAGCAGTTCTTC. Encoded protein: CASSKDGRNYNEQFF.

This clonotype appeared a single time. The conserved phenylalanine or tryptophan normally closing the CDR3 is absent here, so this likely arose from a read error. J is TRBJ2-1 and V is TRBV4-1; D is tentatively TRBD1 or TRBD2 (5 bases each). Germline V gene lookup returns CDR1 MGHRA and CDR2 YSYEKL. This CDR3 spans 12 amino acids. The DNA for the CDR3 is TGCGCCATCAGCCAAGAGGGGAATCAACAGTTCCTC. Its translation: CAISQEGNQQFL.

To note about this clonotype: One junction end disagrees with the germline gene, perhaps due to a read error. J is TRBJ2-7 and V is TRBV11-2; weak D call: TRBD1 (6 bases). The CDR3 totals 15 residues. CDR1 SGHAT and CDR2 FQNNGV come from the germline V gene. CDR3 in DNA: TGTTCCAGCAGCTCAACCCAGGGGAGAAGATGCGAGCAGTACTTC. Its translation: CSSSSTQGRRCEQYF.

Concerning this clonotype itself: Because it lacks the conserved phenylalanine or tryptophan at the end, this CDR3 is likely a read error. The chain joins TRBV4-1 to TRBJ2-1, with 8 bases that match TRBD2. CDR3 length equals 14 residues. Per the germline V gene, CDR1 is MGHRA and CDR2 is YSYEKL. Written as DNA, the CDR3 is TGCACCAGCAGCCAGGCGGGAGGATACAATGAGCAGTTCTCC. This codes for CTSSQAGGYNEQFS.

About this clonotype itself: The junction departs from the called germline gene at one end, perhaps through a read error. The rearrangement joins TRBV10-3 to TRBJ2-1; 15 nucleotides line up with TRBD2. Germline V lookup: CDR1 ENHRY, CDR2 SYGVKD. The CDR3 covers 18 residues. This chain's CDR3 is CATSVTTGLAGGHNEQFF. The DNA of the CDR3 is TGTGCCACCAGTGTGACTACGGGACTAGCGGGGGGCCACAATGAGCAATTCTTC.

The sample holds one count of this clonotype. J is TRBJ2-7 and V is TRBV6-5, with 9 nucleotides matching TRBD1. Trimming cost V 5 bases and J 7 bases; bases outside gene matches: 9. Germline CDR1 reads MNHEY; CDR2 reads SVGAGI. The CDR3 is 14 amino acids. The CDR3 region has the DNA TGTGCCAGCAGTCCGTCCCGGGACAGGGCGGAGCAGTACTTC. This translates into CASSPSRDRAEQYF.

About this clonotype itself: Mismatch with germline at one junction end may stem from a read error. This chain uses TRBV4-1 with TRBJ2-5; 8 bases map to TRBD1. The CDR3 is 16 amino acids. Germline V CDR1 and CDR2: MGHRA, YSYEKL. CDR3 DNA sequence: TGCGCCAGGAGCCGACTCCCACCAGGGGGCCGTGAGAGCCAGTACTTC. Translating it yields CARSRLPPGGRESQYF.

This clonotype appeared many times. The chain has TRBV29-1 and TRBJ2-7, with 11 nucleotides matching TRBD2. The CDR3 is made up of 14 amino acids. Germline V CDR1 and CDR2: SQVTM, ANQGSEA. Losses at the gene ends were 5 bases for V and 2 bases for J; bases not matched to a gene: 5. The CDR3 reads CSVRIAGGPYEQYF. Written as DNA, the CDR3 is TGCAGCGTTAGAATAGCGGGAGGGCCCTACGAGCAGTACTTC.

On this clonotype itself: One end of the junction does not line up with germline, which may come from a read error. The genes are TRBV11-1 and TRBJ2-7; D tentatively fits TRBD1 or TRBD2 (5 bases each). From germline, CDR1 is SGHAT and CDR2 FQDESV (reference sequence). The CDR3 is made up of 12 amino acids. The CDR3 protein is CVSSLARTKQYF. The CDR3 DNA sequence: TGTGTCAGCAGCTTAGCGAGGACAAAGCAGTACTTC.